This TCR beta chain is from a study of identical twins. Overall study findings and caveats: Those out-of-frame alpha sequences shared by twins showed an excess of low generation probability. Cross-sectional statistical analysis, not tracking of the same donors, underpinned the conclusions.

The germline CDR1 and CDR2 sequences are SEHNR and FQNEAQ (reference sequence). The V gene lost 5 bases and the J gene lost 3 bases, with 14 bases spanning the gap. The CDR3 is 14 residues long. This clonotype was seen a handful of times. The antigen remains undetermined. One entry per CDR3 protein results from TCRdb running MiXCR on the 5' RACE reads. The sample carries some 270,000 distinct CDR3 sequences, about 8% recorded once. Another study also made use of these data, one on yellow fever vaccine responses in identical twins.

The chain employs TRBV7-9 and TRBJ2-7; D is perhaps TRBD1 or TRBD2 (6 bases each). The clonotype originates from a woman aged 18-29 years in good health. The sample was CD8+ T cells sorted from blood. CDR3 region: CASSPEEGVYEQYF. CDR3 nucleotides: TGTGCCAGCAGCCCCGAGGAGGGGGTCTACGAGCAGTACTTC. The full variable domain, in which reference TRBV7-9 and TRBJ2-7 provide the parts outside the CDR3, is DTGVSQNPRHKITKRGQNVTFRCDPISEHNRLYWYRQTLGQGPEFLTYFQNEAQLEKSRLLSDRFSAERPKGSFSTLEIQRTEQGDSAMYLCASSPEEGVYEQYFGPGTRLTVT.